Shown below are 25 T cell receptor beta chains from a single sample sequenced in a study of T cell responses to AZD1222 COVID-19 vaccine. The method was immunoSEQ multiplex PCR; TCRdb's version includes in-frame clones alone and lacks a portion of them. The sample has 75,000 to 95,000 clones; approximately 89% are singletons. This sample comprised peripheral blood, obtained 28 days after the second AZD1222 dose. The receptor set was obtained from an adult who received the AZD1222 COVID-19 vaccine.

The rearrangement joins TRBV9 to TRBJ2-2, with 10 bases fitting TRBD2. Germline-derived CDR1 and CDR2 are SGDLS and YYNGEE. This CDR3 comprises 18 residues. V shed 3 bases, J shed 0 bases, and the junction held 8 bases outside the gene matches. CDR3 nucleotides: TGTGCCAGCAGCGCCCGGACTAGCGGTTTTGCGAACACCGGGGAGCTGTTTTTT. Its protein product is CASSARTSGFANTGELFF.

The V call is TRBV10-2, the J call TRBJ2-2, with 7 bases matching TRBD2. This CDR3 is built from 15 residues. After removal of 2 bases from V and 6 bases from J, the junction contained 6 bases not matched to a gene. CDR1 is WSHSY and CDR2 is SAAADI in the germline V gene. For the CDR3, the DNA is TGCGCCAGCAGTGAGATAGAGCGGGATGCCGGGGAGCTGTTTTTT. Encoded protein: CASSEIERDAGELFF.

This chain uses TRBV6-2 or TRBV6-3 with TRBJ2-7; possibly TRBD2 for D (6 bases). CDR3 length equals 14 residues. V lost 5 bases and J lost 5, with 16 bases in between. Germline lookup yields CDR1 MNHEY and CDR2 SVGEGT. In DNA form, the CDR3 reads TGTGCCAGCAGTGCCGGGAGCATGCGTAACGAGCAGTACTTC. Encoded protein: CASSAGSMRNEQYF.

This chain joins TRBV5-6 and TRBJ1-6; the D is unclear. CDR1 SGHDT and CDR2 YYEEEE come from the germline V gene. The CDR3 runs to 14 residues. The V and J ends lost 0 bases and 7 bases respectively, with 8 bases between them. CDR3 sequence: CASSLGGLNSPLHF. CDR3 coding DNA: TGTGCCAGCAGCTTGGGCGGTCTCAATTCACCCCTCCACTTT.

This chain uses TRBV5-6 with TRBJ2-7, with D possibly matching TRBD2 (6 bases). V dropped 0 bases and J dropped 6 bases, with 16 bases sitting between them. CDR1 and CDR2 (germline): SGHDT, YYEEEE. The CDR3 is 15 amino acids. The CDR3, as DNA: TGTGCCAGCAGCTTGGGGGGACTCCTAGGAGGCGAGCAGTACTTC. It codes for CASSLGGLLGGEQYF.

The V and J genes are TRBV19 and TRBJ2-7; 7 bases are a match to TRBD1. CDR3 size: 15 residues. The germline V gene has CDR1 LNHDA and CDR2 SQIVND (reference sequence). The trim removed 6 bases at V and 5 bases at J, leaving 13 bases unmatched. CDR3 in amino acids: CASSRTGFIGHEQYF. Here the CDR3 DNA reads TGTGCCAGTAGCCGGACAGGTTTCATTGGCCACGAGCAGTACTTC.

On this clone: The junction departs from the called germline gene at one end, perhaps through a read error. The J gene is TRBJ2-2, the V gene TRBV28; tentative D call: TRBD2 (6 bases). Per germline, CDR1 MDHEN and CDR2 SYDVKM. The CDR3 runs 11 residues. The CDR3 DNA follows: TGTGCCAGCAGTTCCGACGCCACGGGGGTTTTT. It yields the protein CASSSDATGVF.

The chain links TRBV5-1 to TRBJ2-7, with TRBD1 as a possible D gene (5 bases). Germline CDR1 is SGHRS and CDR2 is YFSETQ. The CDR3 contains 13 residues. Trimming stripped 5 bases from V and 0 bases from J, with 9 bases between. For the CDR3, the DNA is TGCGCCAGCAGTCACGACAGCTCCTACGAGCAGTACTTC. Translating it yields CASSHDSSYEQYF.

The gene calls are TRBV28 and TRBJ2-7, with 9 bases identical to TRBD1. Germline CDR1 is MDHEN and CDR2 is SYDVKM. The CDR3 length is 15 residues. After removal of 6 bases from V and 4 bases from J, the junction contained 10 bases not matched to a gene. The CDR3 nucleotides are TGTGCCAGCAGCGAGCCGGACAGGGGCAAGTACGAGCAGTACTTC. Translating gives CASSEPDRGKYEQYF.

The V call is TRBV10-3, the J call TRBJ1-1; 7 bases match TRBD1. This CDR3 comprises 15 residues. V trimming: 0 bases; J trimming: 1 base; junction bases outside the gene matches: 2. The germline V gene has CDR1 ENHRY and CDR2 SYGVKD. The CDR3 sequence is CAISESGQQNTEAFF. The DNA of the CDR3 is TGTGCCATCAGTGAGTCGGGACAGCAGAACACTGAAGCTTTCTTT.

The chain joins TRBV2 to TRBJ2-7; 9 nucleotides match TRBD1. This CDR3 comprises 15 residues. From germline, CDR1 is SNHLY and CDR2 FYNNEI. V gave up 6 bases and J gave up 3 bases; unmatched junction bases: 9. CDR3 DNA: TGTGCCAGCAGACTATTCGGGACAGGGTTCTACGAGCAGTACTTC. Translated: CASRLFGTGFYEQYF.

The rearrangement joins TRBV28 to TRBJ1-1; D is unresolved. Looked up from germline, CDR1 is MDHEN and CDR2 is SYDVKM. V shed 5 bases and J shed 8 bases, with 12 bases lying between them. This CDR3 has 12 amino acids. CDR3 protein: CASSLYSAEAFF. The CDR3, as DNA: TGTGCCAGCAGTCTTTACAGTGCCGAAGCTTTCTTT.

The chain combines TRBV6-5 with TRBJ1-4, with D hard to call. CDR3 length: 11 residues. Germline CDR1 and CDR2: MNHEY and SVGAGI. CDR3 region: CPLRKSEKLFF. The CDR3 coding sequence is TGTCCCCTTAGAAAGAGCGAAAAACTGTTTTTT.

The chain is built from TRBV2 and TRBJ1-2, with 8 bases matching TRBD1. V shed 6 bases, J shed 8 bases, and the junction held 8 bases outside the gene matches. Germline assignment: CDR1 SNHLY and CDR2 FYNNEI. The CDR3 is made up of 13 amino acids. The DNA for the CDR3 is TGTGCCAGCAGGTACGGACAGGGAGGAGGCTACACCTTC. Translating gives CASRYGQGGGYTF.

This chain uses TRBV4-2 with TRBJ2-7; 11 bases match TRBD2. CDR1 is LGHNA, CDR2 YNFKEQ, per germline. CDR3 size: 15 residues. V trimming: 4 bases; J trimming: 5 bases; junction bases outside the gene matches: 7. The CDR3 DNA is TGTGCCAGCAGCCTTAGCGGGAGGGGGCCAGACGAGCAGTACTTC. Its protein is CASSLSGRGPDEQYF.

The V gene is TRBV2, the J gene TRBJ2-3, with 8 nucleotides matching TRBD1. The V gene's germline CDR1 is SNHLY and CDR2 FYNNEI. The CDR3 is 15 amino acids. Trimming took 4 bases from V and 0 from J; bases not matched to a gene: 3. The CDR3 coding sequence is TGTGCCAGCAGTGGGGACAGGACTAGCACAGATACGCAGTATTTT. It encodes CASSGDRTSTDTQYF.

The rearrangement links TRBV2 to TRBJ1-2, with 7 bases that match TRBD1. Trimming took 3 bases from V and 7 from J; bases not matched to a gene: 11. This CDR3 is 15 amino acids long. Germline V gene lookup returns CDR1 SNHLY and CDR2 FYNNEI. The CDR3 DNA is TGTGCCAGCAGTGAGGGGCTAACAGGGGCTCCTGGCTACACCTTC. It yields the protein CASSEGLTGAPGYTF.

The chain joins TRBV29-1 to TRBJ2-2; D perhaps matches TRBD1 (5 bases). V was clipped by 7 bases and J by 5 bases, with 17 bases between them. The CDR3 has 14 residues. CDR1 is SQVTM, CDR2 ANQGSEA, per germline. The CDR3 spells CSGARQGGTGELFF. The CDR3 DNA sequence: TGCAGCGGAGCTAGGCAGGGTGGGACCGGGGAGCTGTTTTTT.

CDR3 nucleotide sequence: TGTGCCAGCAGGAGTGTAGGGGGGACTACTGAAGCTTTCTTT. Amino acid sequence: CASRSVGGTTEAFF. The chain uses TRBV6-5 and TRBJ1-1; TRBD1 is a possible D gene (6 bases). The CDR3 sequence is 14 residues long. V was pared by 6 bases and J by 5 bases, with 16 bases between. Germline CDR1 reads MNHEY; CDR2 reads SVGAGI.

This clone appeared a few times. The CDR3 bases are TGTGCCATCAGTGAGTCGCGGGTCCAGGATACGCAGTATTTT. It specifies CAISESRVQDTQYF. The chain combines TRBV10-3 with TRBJ2-3, with a possible D match to TRBD2 (5 bases). Germline-derived CDR1 and CDR2 are ENHRY and SYGVKD. The CDR3 spans 14 residues. V shed 0 bases and J shed 6 bases, with 10 bases lying between them.

This rearrangement joins TRBV7-2 to TRBJ2-5; D gene uncertain. Trimming shortened V by 3 bases and J by 5 bases, and 16 bases separated the two germline ends. This CDR3 has 15 residues. Germline CDR1 SGHTA, CDR2 FQGNSA. CDR3 sequence: CASSLDGYNTETQYF. The DNA for the CDR3 is TGTGCCAGCAGCTTGGACGGGTACAATACGGAGACCCAGTACTTC.

V usage is TRBV29-1 and J usage is TRBJ1-2, with D tentatively TRBD1 (5 bases). The CDR3 totals 12 residues. Trimming removed 2 bases from V and 8 bases from J, with 12 bases in between. Germline V gene lookup returns CDR1 SQVTM and CDR2 ANQGSEA. The DNA for the CDR3 is TGCAGCGTTGAATGGGGACCTTCAGGCTACACCTTC. Amino acids: CSVEWGPSGYTF.

The J gene is TRBJ2-1, the V gene TRBV5-1; TRBD2 matches 13 bases. CDR3 length: 17 amino acids. Germline CDR1 SGHRS, CDR2 YFSETQ. J gave up 4 bases and V 0 bases, and 4 bases lay outside the gene matches. The CDR3 here is CASSLGGLAGIYNEQFF. DNA for the CDR3: TGCGCCAGCAGCTTGGGGGGACTAGCGGGGATATACAATGAGCAGTTCTTC.

The chain has TRBV7-9 and TRBJ2-7; tentative D call: TRBD2 (6 bases). The CDR3 is 19 residues long. Germline V gene lookup returns CDR1 SEHNR and CDR2 FQNEAQ (reference sequence). The V and J ends lost 1 base and 2 bases respectively, with 24 bases between them. The CDR3 loop is CASSLEKLANWRDPYEQYF. The CDR3 DNA reads TGTGCCAGCAGCTTAGAGAAATTGGCCAATTGGCGGGACCCCTACGAGCAGTACTTC. Supplemented by reference TRBV7-9 and TRBJ2-7, the full variable domain reads DTGVSQNPRHKITKRGQNVTFRCDPISEHNRLYWYRQTLGQGPEFLTYFQNEAQLEKSRLLSDRFSAERPKGSFSTLEIQRTEQGDSAMYLCASSLEKLANWRDPYEQYFGPGTRLTVT.

V is TRBV29-1 and J is TRBJ1-1; TRBD1 matches at 7 bases. V was clipped by 3 bases and J by 0 bases; unmatched bases: 1. The CDR3 loop spans 13 amino acids. CDR1 and CDR2 from the germline V gene are SQVTM and ANQGSEA. The CDR3 protein is CSVEGQMNTEAFF. The CDR3 nucleotides are TGCAGCGTTGAGGGACAGATGAACACTGAAGCTTTCTTT.